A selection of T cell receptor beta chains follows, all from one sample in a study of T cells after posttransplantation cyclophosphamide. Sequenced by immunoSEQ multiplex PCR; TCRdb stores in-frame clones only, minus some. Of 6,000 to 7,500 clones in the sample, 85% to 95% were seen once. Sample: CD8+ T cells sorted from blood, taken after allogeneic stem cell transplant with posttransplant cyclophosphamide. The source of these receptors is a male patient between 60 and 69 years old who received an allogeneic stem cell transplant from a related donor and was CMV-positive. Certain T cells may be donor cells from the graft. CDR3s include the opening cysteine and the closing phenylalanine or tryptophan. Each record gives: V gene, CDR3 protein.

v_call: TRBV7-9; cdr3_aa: CASSHQANQETQYF
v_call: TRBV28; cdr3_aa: CASSLSPRSRVDEQFF
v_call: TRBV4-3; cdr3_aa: CASSQDYLQGYYGYTF
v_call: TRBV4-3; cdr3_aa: CASSLSTRELGTDTQYF
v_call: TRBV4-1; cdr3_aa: CASSQARQDTEAFF
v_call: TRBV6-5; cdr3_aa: CASSSGQLNTEAFF
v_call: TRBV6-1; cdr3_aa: CASSDGNQPQHF
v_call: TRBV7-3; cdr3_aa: CASSSGLAERQETQYF
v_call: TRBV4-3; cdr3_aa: CASSQDLGVFYNEQFF
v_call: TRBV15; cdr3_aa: CATSRDWGKPQHF
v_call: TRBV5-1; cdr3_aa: CASSLDGQGPDTQYF
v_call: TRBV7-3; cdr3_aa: CASSAGAYNEQFF
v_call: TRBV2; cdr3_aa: CASTGIGFMNTEAFF
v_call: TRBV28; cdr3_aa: CATGVSPLHF
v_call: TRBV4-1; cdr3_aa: CASSQWEAYGYTF
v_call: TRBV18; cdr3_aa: CASSLGTSGGETQYF
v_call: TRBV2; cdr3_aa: CASSETRDSPLHF
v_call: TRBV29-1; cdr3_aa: CSVEPSLGQDLYGYTF
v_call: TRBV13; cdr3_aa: CASSLDTGGLNTEAFF
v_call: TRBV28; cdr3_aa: CASFGTAYYEQYF
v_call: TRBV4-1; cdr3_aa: CASSQDQQGGNEQFF
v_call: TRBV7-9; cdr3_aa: CASSSSLGGPNTGELFF
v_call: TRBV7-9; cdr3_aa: CASSLATGSGRGGGYTF
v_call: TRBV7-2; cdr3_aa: CASSLGAGGTEAFF
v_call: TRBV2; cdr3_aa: CASSEGQSISYEQYF
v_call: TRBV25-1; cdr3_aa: CASSEKTTNEKLFF
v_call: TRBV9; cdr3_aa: CASSPPSGQETQYF
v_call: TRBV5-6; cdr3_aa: CASSWITGGTTDTQYF
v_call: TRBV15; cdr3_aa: CATRAHGQGDQPQHF
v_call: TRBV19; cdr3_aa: CASSEAAFTDTQYF
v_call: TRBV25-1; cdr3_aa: CASSEEYRGGTEAFF
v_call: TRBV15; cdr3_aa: CATSTERNSNQPQHF
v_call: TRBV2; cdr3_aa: CASSETGGRGTEAFF
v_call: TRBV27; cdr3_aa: CASSWGQPNTEAFF
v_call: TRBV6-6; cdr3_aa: CATRGSGNTIYF
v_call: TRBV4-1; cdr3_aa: CASSQGLAGSYNEQFF
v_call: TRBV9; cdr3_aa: CASSVVDRGLAF
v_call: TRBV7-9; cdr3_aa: CASTPGTSWDEQFF
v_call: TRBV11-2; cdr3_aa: CASSLGGRGIGYTF
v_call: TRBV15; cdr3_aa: CATSSDRGQETQYF
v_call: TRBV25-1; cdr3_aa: CASSELQDGYTF
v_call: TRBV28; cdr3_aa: CASIMGTPTYNEQFF
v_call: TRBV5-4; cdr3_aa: CASSLALRQETQYF
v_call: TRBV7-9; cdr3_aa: CASSLPGDSNQPQHF
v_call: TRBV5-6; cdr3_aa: CASSPVGGGALNEQFF
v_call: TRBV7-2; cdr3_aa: CASSLDRGGTDTQYF
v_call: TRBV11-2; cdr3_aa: CASSLTTVNTEAFF
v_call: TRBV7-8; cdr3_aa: CASSYHEGVSNTGELFF
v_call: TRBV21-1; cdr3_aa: CASSKTETHNSPLHF
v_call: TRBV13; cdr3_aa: CATALSGTEAFF
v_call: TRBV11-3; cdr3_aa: CASSLDRGGTDTQYF
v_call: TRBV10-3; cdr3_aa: CAIRQGPLGEQFF
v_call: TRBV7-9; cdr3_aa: CASSPPSGGAISYNEQFF